This T cell receptor (beta chain) was observed in a study of post-analysis software for immune sequencing data. Study results and caveats: Strong same-batch co-clustering of samples appeared with F measure clustering. Elevated frequency relative to controls characterized roughly 5 TRBV segments in patients, TRBV5-6, TRBV5-1 and TRBV20-1 among them.

Each TCR beta cDNA library carried unique molecular identifiers. Using its own MiXCR run on the PCR reads, TCRdb lists one record per CDR3 protein. The profile shows hundreds of thousands of distinct CDR3 sequences, 59% of them singletons. Germline V gives CDR1 DFQATT, CDR2 SNEGSKA (reference sequence). The CDR3 contains 14 residues. With regard to this clonotype: Its specificity is unknown. A read error may produce the germline difference seen at one junction end.

The clonotype originates from a girl aged 2 to 9 with multiple sclerosis. The rearrangement uses TRBV20-1 and TRBJ2-1, with 8 bases lining up with TRBD2. Sequenced sample: blood. The CDR3 loop reads CSASGSLSYNKQFF. The CDR3 DNA is TGCAGTGCAAGCGGGAGCCTCTCCTACAATAAGCAGTTCTTC.